This T cell receptor (beta chain) was sequenced in a study of response to subunit inactivated influenza vaccine. Study-level findings and limits: T cells newly recruited by each seasonal influenza vaccination are few, the authors suggested.

This CDR3 is 18 amino acids long. Trimming at V came to 2 bases and at J to 0 bases, leaving 2 bases not matched to a gene. Germline V gene data show CDR1 as MNHEY and CDR2 as SVGEGT. MiXCR, applied by TCRdb to the RT-PCR reads, yields one record per CDR3 protein. This table has around 580,000 distinct CDR3 sequences, about 15% appearing once. This clonotype has just a few counts. Antigen: not known. V usage is TRBV6-2 or TRBV6-3 and J usage is TRBJ2-6, with TRBD1 identical over 12 bases. The receptor was derived from a man in his forties or fifties who received an inactivated influenza vaccine. Source: PBMCs from blood, taken roughly 13 days after vaccination. CDR3 nucleotides: TGTGCCAGCAGTTACGGGACAGGGGGCGGCTCTGGGGCCAACGTCCTGACTTTC. As protein: CASSYGTGGGSGANVLTF.